The 25 T cell receptor beta chains in this list originate from one sample, sequenced in a study of blood T cell repertoires in COVID-19. Repertoires were generated with immunoSEQ multiplex PCR, while TCRdb's copy carries only in-frame clones and drops some. The sample gives roughly 41,000 clones, about nine tenths of which show up once; around 15% is in the top ten. Sequencing was carried out using peripheral blood. The receptor set was obtained from a human donor in a cohort sampled during active COVID-19.

The rearrangement joins TRBV3-1 (or the pseudogene TRBV3-2) to TRBJ2-7; no reliable D call. V was shortened by 5 bases and J by 3 bases, with 5 bases between the two germline ends. The CDR3 is 11 residues long. CDR1 and CDR2 from the germline V gene are LGHDT and YNNKEL (reference sequence). The CDR3 loop is CASSFNYEQYF. The CDR3 DNA is TGTGCCAGCAGCTTTAACTACGAGCAGTACTTC.

This clone was seen only once. The rearrangement links TRBV5-1 to TRBJ2-3, with D unclear. V dropped 5 bases and J dropped 2 bases, with 12 bases sitting between them. Germline V gene sequence: CDR1 SGHRS, CDR2 YFSETQ. The CDR3 totals 14 residues. The CDR3 region has the DNA TGCGCCAGCAGGCCGCAGGTATACACAGATACGCAGTATTTT. The encoded protein is CASRPQVYTDTQYF.

The chain has TRBV9 and TRBJ2-7; TRBD1 agrees at 7 bases. The junction had 10 bases not matched to a gene; V was cut back by 4 bases and J by 9 bases. CDR3 length: 13 amino acids. Germline assignment: CDR1 SGDLS and CDR2 YYNGEE. The CDR3 DNA follows: TGTGCCAGCAGCCCACCGACCCGGGACAGGCAGTACTTC. Protein sequence: CASSPPTRDRQYF.

The J gene is TRBJ2-7, the V gene TRBV30; 11 bases line up with TRBD2. With V trimmed by 2 bases and J by 8 bases, 8 bases remained unmatched. The CDR3 is 14 amino acids. CDR1 and CDR2 (germline): GTSNPN, SVGIG (reference sequence). The CDR3 sequence: CAWSSPGTSGKQYF. CDR3 nucleotides: TGTGCCTGGAGTTCCCCCGGGACTAGCGGAAAGCAGTACTTC.

This chain connects TRBV9 to TRBJ2-1, with 10 bases identical to TRBD2. CDR3 length: 14 residues. Germline CDR1 is SGDLS and CDR2 is YYNGEE. After removal of 2 bases from V and 4 bases from J, the junction contained 0 bases not matched to a gene. For the CDR3, the DNA is TGTGCCAGCAGCGTTAGCGGGAGGTACAATGAGCAGTTCTTC. Translation gives CASSVSGRYNEQFF.

The J gene is TRBJ2-3, the V gene TRBV3-1 (or the pseudogene TRBV3-2); 10 bases align to TRBD2. The J segment lost 5 bases and the V segment lost 0 bases, leaving 8 bases of the junction unmatched. The CDR3 totals 17 residues. Per germline, CDR1 LGHDT and CDR2 YNNKEL (reference sequence). This CDR3 reads CASSQESRAGGGDTQYF. CDR3 nucleotide sequence: TGTGCCAGCAGCCAAGAGAGCCGAGCGGGGGGGGGAGATACGCAGTATTTT.

This chain uses TRBV5-1 with TRBJ2-5; D remains unclear. Trimming left V 1 base short and J 5 bases short, with 18 bases between. In germline, CDR1 is SGHRS, CDR2 YFSETQ. CDR3 length equals 16 residues. CDR3 nucleotide sequence: TGCGCCAGCAGCTTGCTAGGTTGGAGCTTCGGGGAGACCCAGTACTTC. The encoded protein is CASSLLGWSFGETQYF.

The chain recombines TRBV28 with TRBJ2-7; D is undetermined. The CDR3 length is 14 residues. The germline V gene encodes CDR1 MDHEN and CDR2 SYDVKM. The V and J ends lost 4 bases and 2 bases respectively, with 12 bases between them. The CDR3: CASSSPTVPYEQYF. In DNA form, the CDR3 reads TGTGCCAGCAGTTCCCCTACAGTTCCCTACGAGCAGTACTTC.

V usage is TRBV5-5 and J usage is TRBJ1-1; D ambiguous. Trimming took 4 bases from V and 4 from J, leaving 8 bases between them. CDR3 length: 12 residues. Looked up from germline, CDR1 is SGHKS and CDR2 is YYEKEE (reference sequence). In DNA, the CDR3 is TGTGCCAGCAGCCGCGGAGGCACTGAAGCTTTCTTT. It codes for CASSRGGTEAFF.

J is TRBJ1-1 and V is TRBV6-5; D is unclear. The CDR3 has 11 amino acids. V was pared by 9 bases and J by 10 bases, with 15 bases between. Germline assignment: CDR1 MNHEY and CDR2 SVGAGI. The CDR3 bases are TGTGCCAGTCAGGAGGGTTTATCAGCTTTCTTT. It codes for CASQEGLSAFF.

The chain employs TRBV27 and TRBJ1-1; D is possibly TRBD1 (5 bases). Germline V gene sequence: CDR1 MNHEY, CDR2 SMNVEV (reference sequence). This CDR3 is built from 14 residues. Trimming took off 7 bases at V and 0 bases at J, with 12 bases between the two ends. This CDR3 is CASIPQGMNTEAFF. CDR3 nucleotides: TGTGCCAGCATCCCGCAGGGTATGAACACTGAAGCTTTCTTT.

Turning to this clone: One end of the junction fails to match germline, which may point to a read error. V and J are TRBV5-8 and TRBJ1-3; 7 bases line up with TRBD1. CDR3 length equals 15 residues. Germline V gene sequence: CDR1 SGHTS, CDR2 YDEGEE. CDR3 in DNA: TGTGCCAGCAGCGGACGACAGGGCTATGGAGACACCATATATTTT. This translates into CASSGRQGYGDTIYF.

V is TRBV29-1 and J is TRBJ2-5, with 7 nucleotides matching TRBD1. This CDR3 comprises 12 residues. CDR1 SQVTM and CDR2 ANQGSEA come from the germline V gene. DNA of the CDR3: TGCAGTACCGGACAGGATCAAGAGACCCAGTACTTC. Translation: CSTGQDQETQYF.

J is TRBJ2-7 and V is TRBV27; TRBD2 might be the D (7 bases). V gave up 6 bases and J gave up 7 bases, with 16 bases separating them. The germline V gene has CDR1 MNHEY and CDR2 SMNVEV (reference sequence). This CDR3 comprises 13 residues. The CDR3 DNA follows: TGTGCCAGCAGCTGGGGAGGGGGTGAAGAGCAGTACTTC. This encodes CASSWGGGEEQYF.

This clone occurred a few times. The V gene is TRBV15, the J gene TRBJ1-2; tentative D call: TRBD1 (6 bases). CDR1 is LNHNV and CDR2 is YYDKDF in the germline V gene (reference sequence). The ends were cut back, 0 bases at V and 3 bases at J, with 11 bases in the middle. The CDR3 runs 15 residues. Here the CDR3 DNA reads TGTGCCACCAGCAGAGATGGGGGCGCAGACTATGGCTACACCTTC. The encoded protein is CATSRDGGADYGYTF.

This clone has only one observation. The chain has TRBV3-1 (or the pseudogene TRBV3-2) and TRBJ1-2; 8 positions agree with TRBD1. Trimming took 4 bases from V and 5 from J; bases not matched to a gene: 6. The CDR3 length is 14 residues. Germline CDR1 is LGHDT and CDR2 is YNNKEL (reference sequence). The DNA of the CDR3 is TGTGCCAGCAGCCGAGACAGGGGAGAGTATGGCTACACCTTC. This gives the protein CASSRDRGEYGYTF.

J is TRBJ2-7 and V is TRBV2; 11 bases fit TRBD2. CDR1 and CDR2 (germline): SNHLY, FYNNEI. The ends lost 6 bases at V and 5 bases at J; junction bases unmatched: 6. This CDR3 region has 14 residues. CDR3 loop: CASSSLTSGDEQYF. In DNA, the CDR3 is TGTGCCAGCAGCTCACTGACTAGCGGGGACGAGCAGTACTTC.

This rearrangement joins TRBV4-2 to TRBJ2-7, with 9 bases fitting TRBD1. Germline values: CDR1 LGHNA, CDR2 YNFKEQ. Trimming at V came to 4 bases and at J to 4 bases, leaving 5 bases not matched to a gene. The CDR3 sequence is 14 residues long. CDR3 region: CASSLRQGGYEQYF. In DNA form, the CDR3 reads TGTGCCAGCAGCCTTCGACAGGGGGGTTACGAGCAGTACTTC.

The CDR3 nucleotides are TGTGCCAGCAAATCCGGGACAGGGGAAGGCTACACCTTC. It is translated as CASKSGTGEGYTF. This chain connects TRBV25-1 to TRBJ1-2, with TRBD1 identical over 10 bases. CDR3 size: 13 residues. CDR1 is MGHDK and CDR2 is SYGVNS in the germline V gene. Germline trimming cut 7 bases from V and 8 bases from J; bases unmatched to any gene: 7.

CDR3 loop: CASSLVQGVSLNTQYF. The CDR3 nucleotides read TGCGCCAGCAGCTTGGTCCAGGGCGTTTCGTTAAATACGCAGTATTTT. The gene calls are TRBV5-1 and TRBJ2-3; perhaps TRBD1 as D (5 bases). The CDR3 spans 16 residues. Deletions cut 0 bases from V and 7 bases from J, with 18 bases between. The germline V gene encodes CDR1 SGHRS and CDR2 YFSETQ. Full variable domain (remainder filled in from reference TRBV5-1 and TRBJ2-3): KAGVTQTPRYLIKTRGQQVTLSCSPISGHRSVSWYQQTPGQGLQFLFEYFSETQRNKGNFPGRFSGRQFSNSRSEMNVSTLELGDSALYLCASSLVQGVSLNTQYFGPGTRLTVL.

V gene TRBV27 combines with J gene TRBJ2-2, with TRBD1 identical over 7 bases. The CDR3 spans 18 residues. The trim removed 5 bases at V and 3 bases at J, leaving 15 bases unmatched. Germline CDR1 and CDR2: MNHEY and SMNVEV (reference sequence). The CDR3 spells CASSPHYLRTGYTGELFF. The DNA for the CDR3 is TGTGCCAGCAGTCCGCATTATTTGAGGACAGGATACACCGGGGAGCTGTTTTTT.

The gene calls are TRBV3-1 (or the pseudogene TRBV3-2) and TRBJ2-5, with D possibly TRBD1 on 6 matching bases. This CDR3 has 14 residues. The germline V and J ends were trimmed by 3 bases and 3 bases, with 11 bases remaining between them. Germline CDR1 LGHDT, CDR2 YNNKEL (reference sequence). DNA of the CDR3: TGTGCCAGCAGCCAGTCTACAGGGAAAGAGACCCAGTACTTC. Translated, it gives CASSQSTGKETQYF.

The CDR3 DNA follows: TGTGCCAGCAGCAGTAGACGGGTCGAGACCTTC. Protein sequence: CASSSRRVETF. V and J are TRBV5-6 and TRBJ1-2, with unresolved D. From germline, CDR1 is SGHDT and CDR2 YYEEEE. Trimming cost V 4 bases and J 14 bases, with 15 bases left between them. This CDR3 is 11 amino acids long. Supplemented by reference TRBV5-6 and TRBJ1-2, the full variable domain reads DAGVTQSPTHLIKTRGQQVTLRCSPKSGHDTVSWYQQALGQGPQFIFQYYEEEERQRGNFPDRFSGHQFPNYSSELNVNALLLGDSALYLCASSSRRVETFGSGTRLTVV.

The table lists this clone with a count of one. The J gene is TRBJ1-2, the V gene TRBV30, with 8 bases matching TRBD1. The CDR3 is made up of 13 amino acids. Germline V gives CDR1 GTSNPN, CDR2 SVGIG (reference sequence). Unmatched junction bases numbered 3, after V lost 3 bases and J lost 3 bases. This CDR3 reads CAWRAGGDYGYTF. CDR3 DNA sequence: TGTGCCTGGAGGGCAGGGGGCGACTATGGCTACACCTTC.

The J gene is TRBJ2-3, the V gene TRBV7-2; TRBD2 aligns across 13 bases. The V segment lost 0 bases and the J segment 3 bases; nucleotides outside the gene matches: 3. The germline V gene encodes CDR1 SGHTA and CDR2 FQGNSA. CDR3 size: 17 residues. CDR3 bases: TGTGCCAGCAGCTTAGCGGTGACTAGCGGGAGGACAGATACGCAGTATTTT. It yields the protein CASSLAVTSGRTDTQYF.